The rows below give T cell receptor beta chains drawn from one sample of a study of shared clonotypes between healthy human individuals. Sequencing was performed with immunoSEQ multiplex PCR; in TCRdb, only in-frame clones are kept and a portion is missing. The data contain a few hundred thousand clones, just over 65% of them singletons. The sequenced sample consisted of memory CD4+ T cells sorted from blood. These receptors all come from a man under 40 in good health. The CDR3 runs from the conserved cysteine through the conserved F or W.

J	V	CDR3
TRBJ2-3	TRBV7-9	CASTSGGTDTQYF
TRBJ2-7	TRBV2	CASIGRAGEQYF
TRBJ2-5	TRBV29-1	CSVAMGQGGVGTQYF
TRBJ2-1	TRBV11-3	CASSHSSDEQFF
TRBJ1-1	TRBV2	CASNVARGDTEAFF
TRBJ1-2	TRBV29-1	CSVDPTGSYGYTF
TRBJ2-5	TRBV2	CASSRTPIIQETQYF
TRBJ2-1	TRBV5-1	CASSLEVGIWNEQFF
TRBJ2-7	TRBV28	CASSLWDSLSYEQYF
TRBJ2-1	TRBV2	CASSEVRDSYYNEQFF
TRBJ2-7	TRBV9	CASSAQRGAAPDEQYF
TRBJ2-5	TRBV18	CASSPRGLAGETQYF
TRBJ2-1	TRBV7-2	CASSFTSGSHNEQFF
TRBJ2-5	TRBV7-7	CASTPSRTGNVGTQYF
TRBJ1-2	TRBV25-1	CASSEGLLDGYTF
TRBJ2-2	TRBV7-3	CASSRQGTGELFF
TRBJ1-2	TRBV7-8	CASSLGTASGYGYTF
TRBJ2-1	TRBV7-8	CASSTSPGTYNEQFF
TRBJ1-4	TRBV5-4	CASSLGRGQLGEKLFF
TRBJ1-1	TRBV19	CASSASGQWNTEAFF